Listed below are T cell receptor beta chains from one sample, sequenced in a study of regulatory T cells in long-lasting Graves disease. A single record per CDR3 protein comes from TCRdb applying MiXCR to the multiplex PCR reads. Of 400,000 to 650,000 distinct CDR3 sequences listed, 16% are singletons. The same sample was also studied in work on T cells in Graves' hyperthyroidism and ophthalmopathy.

The sequencing here drew on peripheral blood mononuclear cells (PBMCs), taken at new diagnosis, from a patient treated with antithyroid drugs. The receptors stem from a woman aged 35-65 years with Graves disease. Each CDR3 is given with its conserved first and last residue. A D gene is named only where the DNA matches it firmly. Clone size is stated in some rows and not others, as once, few, many or a class when expanded.

-	TRBV6-1	TRBJ1-2	many	TGTGCCAGCAGTGAAGCTTGGGGTGGCTACACCTTC	CASSEAWGGYTF
TRBD2	TRBV25-1	TRBJ2-3	-	TGTGCCAGCAGCTTGGGGGGACTAGTTTCGACTAGCACAGATACGCAGTATTTT	CASSLGGLVSTSTDTQYF
TRBD1	TRBV4-1	TRBJ1-5	few	TGCGCCAGCAGCCAAGACCGGGACAGGAGCAATCAGCCCCAGCATTTT	CASSQDRDRSNQPQHF
-	TRBV6-1	TRBJ1-1	many	TGTGCCAGCAGTCAGACAGATACACACACTGAAGCTTTCTTT	CASSQTDTHTEAFF
TRBD1	TRBV6-1	TRBJ2-7	few	TGTGCCAGCAGCATAAAGGGACAGGGGGCTTACGAGCAGTACTTC	CASSIKGQGAYEQYF
-	TRBV7-9	TRBJ1-2	-	TGTGCCAGCAGCTTAGACAACTTCTATGGCTACACCTTC	CASSLDNFYGYTF
-	TRBV7-3	TRBJ2-6	-	TGTGCCAGCAGCTTATCCGTGGGAGCTGGGGCCAACGTCCTGACTTTC	CASSLSVGAGANVLTF
-	TRBV7-9	TRBJ2-2	many	TGTGCCAGCAGCATTGTGACCGGGGAGCTGTTTTTT	CASSIVTGELFF
-	TRBV6-2/TRBV6-3	TRBJ2-1	many	TGTGCCAGCAGTTCCCCGGGCCGGAAGCAGTTCTTC	CASSSPGRKQFF
-	TRBV29-1	TRBJ2-2	few	TGCAGCGTTGACCGGGGGCAGACCGGGGAGCTGTTTTTT	CSVDRGQTGELFF
-	TRBV5-1	TRBJ2-1	many	TGTGCCAGCAGCCTCAACCCGGGGGATGAGCAGTTCTTC	CASSLNPGDEQFF
-	TRBV7-3	TRBJ2-1	few	TGTGCCAGCAGCTTAGCTAGGGTGGTTGATGAGCAGTTCTTC	CASSLARVVDEQFF
-	TRBV7-2	TRBJ1-6	many	TGTGCCAGCAGCTTATCTGTCATAGAACCCCTCCACTTT	CASSLSVIEPLHF
-	TRBV6-1	TRBJ1-5	few	TGTGCCAGCGTCGAGAGGATGGGGCAGCCCCAGCATTTT	CASVERMGQPQHF
-	TRBV29-1	TRBJ2-5	-	TGCAGCGTTGAAGGGGGGGCGGGGACCCAGTACTTC	CSVEGGAGTQYF
TRBD1	TRBV12-3/TRBV12-4	TRBJ2-7	-	TGTGCCAGCAGTTTACGTGGGACAGGGGACGAGCAGTACTTC	CASSLRGTGDEQYF
-	TRBV11-3	TRBJ2-5	many	TGTGCCAGCAGCTTAGGGGGCAAGTGGGGGCCCCAAGAGACCCAGTACTTC	CASSLGGKWGPQETQYF